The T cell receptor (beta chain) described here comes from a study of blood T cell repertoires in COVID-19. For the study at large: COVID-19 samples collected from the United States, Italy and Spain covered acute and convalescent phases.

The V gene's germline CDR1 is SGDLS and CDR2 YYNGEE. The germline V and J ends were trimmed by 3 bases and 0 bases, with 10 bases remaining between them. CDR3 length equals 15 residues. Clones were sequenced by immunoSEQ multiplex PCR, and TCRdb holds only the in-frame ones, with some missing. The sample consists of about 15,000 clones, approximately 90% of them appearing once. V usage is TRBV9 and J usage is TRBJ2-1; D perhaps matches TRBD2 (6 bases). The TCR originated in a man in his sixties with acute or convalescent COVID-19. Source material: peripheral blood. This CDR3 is CASSATGSSYNEQFF. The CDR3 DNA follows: TGTGCCAGCAGCGCTACCGGGAGCTCCTACAATGAGCAGTTCTTC.